A single sample gave rise to the 24 T cell receptor beta chains below, sequenced in a study of blood T cell repertoires in COVID-19. This table comes from immunoSEQ multiplex PCR, and its TCRdb copy is limited to in-frame clones, with some not included. The table lists around 65,000 clones, roughly 80% of them singletons. Sample: peripheral blood. The receptors stem from a man in his sixties with acute or convalescent COVID-19.

This clone was observed a handful of times. J is TRBJ1-2 and V is TRBV7-9, with D hard to call. Between the trimmed V and J ends, which lost 8 bases and 2 bases, there was a span of 15 bases. Looked up from germline, CDR1 is SEHNR and CDR2 is FQNEAQ (reference sequence). This CDR3 has 14 amino acids. As DNA, the CDR3 is TGTGCCAGCTCCCTACTTCTTGAGAACTATGGCTACACCTTC. Translated: CASSLLLENYGYTF.

CDR3 sequence (DNA): TGTGCCACCAGTGAGTCGGGGTGGGTACCCGGCTACACCTTC. Amino acids: CATSESGWVPGYTF. This chain uses TRBV24-1 with TRBJ1-2, with D hard to call. Germline V gene lookup returns CDR1 KGHDR and CDR2 SFDVKD. The CDR3 totals 14 residues. V lost 4 bases and J lost 8, with 16 bases in between.

The sample holds a few counts of this clone. This sequence joins TRBV6-1 and TRBJ2-3; 11 bases line up with TRBD1. The V gene's germline CDR1 is MNHNS and CDR2 SASEGT. The CDR3 length is 14 residues. Unmatched junction bases numbered 0, after V lost 3 bases and J lost 4 bases. Here the CDR3 reads CASSEGQGADTQYF. In DNA, the CDR3 is TGTGCCAGCAGTGAGGGACAGGGGGCAGATACGCAGTATTTT.

This clone appeared a single time. The chain has TRBV5-1 and TRBJ2-2; D perhaps matches TRBD1 (5 bases). This CDR3 region has 16 residues. CDR1 SGHRS and CDR2 YFSETQ come from the germline V gene. V lost 2 bases and J lost 4, with 15 bases in between. DNA for the CDR3: TGCGCCAGCAGCTTTAGGGTCGACACAGGCACCGGGGAGCTGTTTTTT. Its translation is CASSFRVDTGTGELFF.

This clone was seen more than once but under ten times. The rearrangement links TRBV5-1 to TRBJ2-7; weak D call: TRBD1 (6 bases). Per germline, CDR1 SGHRS and CDR2 YFSETQ. The CDR3 has 14 amino acids. Trimming pared 1 base from V and 3 bases from J, leaving 11 bases between. The CDR3 DNA sequence: TGCGCCAGCAGCTTGACAGGGCGCAGCTACGAGCAGTACTTC. Translated: CASSLTGRSYEQYF.

The chain is built from TRBV2 and TRBJ1-2; D not resolved. V was cut by 7 bases and J by 6 bases, with 24 bases left in between. The CDR3 length is 16 residues. Germline V lookup: CDR1 SNHLY, CDR2 FYNNEI. The CDR3 loop reads CASIYEGISLRDGYTF. CDR3 coding DNA: TGTGCCAGCATCTATGAGGGCATCTCCCTTCGTGATGGCTACACCTTC.

The chain combines TRBV6-5 with TRBJ2-5; D possibly corresponds to TRBD1 (6 bases). CDR3 length: 16 residues. V gave up 0 bases and J gave up 7 bases, with 18 bases separating them. Germline CDR1 and CDR2: MNHEY and SVGAGI. The CDR3 DNA reads as TGTGCCAGCAGTTACTCGGCTAGCACCCAAGGGGGGACCCAGTACTTC. Its translation: CASSYSASTQGGTQYF.

The chain recombines TRBV7-8 with TRBJ2-3, with 8 bases identical to TRBD2. Germline-derived CDR1 and CDR2 are SGHVS and FQNEAQ. The junction had 4 bases not matched to a gene; V was cut back by 1 base and J by 1 base. This CDR3 is built from 16 residues. For the CDR3, the DNA is TGTGCCAGCAGCTTAGTGGTAGCGGGACGCACAGATACGCAGTATTTT. Translated: CASSLVVAGRTDTQYF.

CDR3 DNA sequence: TGTGCCAGCAGTGAAACAGGGCGGACCCTGAACACTGAAGCTTTCTTT. It translates to CASSETGRTLNTEAFF. The V gene is TRBV28, the J gene TRBJ1-1; D is perhaps TRBD1 (6 bases). Germline assignment: CDR1 MDHEN and CDR2 SYDVKM. V gave up 5 bases and J gave up 0 bases, with 16 bases separating them. This CDR3 comprises 16 residues. The full variable domain, completed using reference TRBV28 and TRBJ1-1, is DVKVTQSSRYLVKRTGEKVFLECVQDMDHENMFWYRQDPGLGLRLIYFSYDVKMKEKGDIPEGYSVSREKKERFSLILESASTNQTSMYLCASSETGRTLNTEAFFGQGTRLTVV.

This chain uses TRBV5-1 with TRBJ2-1; D remains unclear. Germline CDR1 and CDR2: SGHRS and YFSETQ. This CDR3 has 15 amino acids. The V gene lost 1 base and the J gene lost 1 base, with 9 bases spanning the gap. The chain's CDR3 is CASSLSQASYNEQFF. CDR3 bases: TGCGCCAGCAGCTTGAGCCAGGCTTCCTACAATGAGCAGTTCTTC.

The chain carries TRBV25-1 and TRBJ1-3, with 8 bases lining up with TRBD1. CDR3 length: 17 residues. Trimming took 1 base from V and 4 from J; bases not matched to a gene: 9. Germline-derived CDR1 and CDR2 are MGHDK and SYGVNS. The CDR3 sequence: CASSESEGRGPGNTIYF. The CDR3 DNA reads TGTGCCAGCAGTGAATCAGAGGGCAGGGGGCCCGGAAACACCATATATTTT.

The chain combines TRBV5-3 with TRBJ2-7; the match to TRBD2 covers 8 bases. TRBV5-3 is noted as an ORF with a role that remains uncertain. J gave up 0 bases and V 3 bases, and 11 bases lay outside the gene matches. This CDR3 region has 17 residues. CDR3 in amino acids: CARSSYPTSENSYEQYF. For the CDR3, the DNA is TGTGCCAGAAGCTCATACCCGACTAGCGAAAACTCCTACGAGCAGTACTTC.

The genes are TRBV4-3 and TRBJ2-7, with 9 positions matching TRBD1. The length of the CDR3 is 15 residues. Unmatched junction bases numbered 6, after V lost 0 bases and J lost 6 bases. Germline CDR1 reads LGHNA; CDR2 reads YSLEER. The chain's CDR3 is CASSQDLGQGFEQYF. The CDR3 DNA reads as TGCGCCAGCAGCCAAGATTTGGGACAGGGATTCGAGCAGTACTTC.

The V gene is TRBV7-9, the J gene TRBJ2-1; 10 bases line up with TRBD2. The CDR3 is made up of 18 amino acids. V shed 5 bases and J 3 bases; nucleotides not matched to a gene: 13. The germline CDR1 and CDR2 sequences are SEHNR and FQNEAQ (reference sequence). This CDR3 reads CASSPPLASGRNYNEQFF. The CDR3 bases are TGTGCCAGCAGCCCCCCTCTCGCTAGCGGGAGAAACTACAATGAGCAGTTCTTC.

The chain recombines TRBV5-4 with TRBJ1-4, with D possibly matching TRBD1 (5 bases). Germline-derived CDR1 and CDR2 are SGHNT and YYREEE (reference sequence). This CDR3 contains 15 residues. The germline V and J ends were trimmed by 0 bases and 8 bases, with 14 bases remaining between them. The CDR3 region has the DNA TGTGCCAGCAGCTTGGGAGGCAGGGAAGGGGAAAAACTGTTTTTT. It translates to CASSLGGREGEKLFF.

The gene calls are TRBV2 and TRBJ2-1, with a possible D match to TRBD2 (6 bases). From germline, CDR1 is SNHLY and CDR2 FYNNEI. The CDR3 sequence is 14 residues long. Trimming stripped 6 bases from V and 6 bases from J, with 15 bases between. The CDR3 DNA is TGTGCCAGCAGGACGACTAGGAGCGGCAATGAGCAGTTCTTC. This translates into CASRTTRSGNEQFF.

This clone was counted only a few times. V usage is TRBV5-6 and J usage is TRBJ1-5, with D hard to call. The CDR3 has 14 amino acids. Germline V gives CDR1 SGHDT, CDR2 YYEEEE. V gave up 5 bases and J gave up 10 bases, with 19 bases separating them. CDR3 loop: CASSRGTEEGPQHF. As DNA, the CDR3 is TGTGCCAGCAGTCGAGGAACTGAGGAGGGACCCCAGCATTTT.

Details on this clone: The same CDR3 is also encoded by other DNA sequences in this sample. The chain recombines TRBV5-1 with TRBJ2-7; the D gene is possibly TRBD1 (6 bases). The CDR3 length is 12 residues. Trimming shortened V by 3 bases and J by 3 bases, and 7 bases separated the two germline ends. CDR1 SGHRS and CDR2 YFSETQ come from the germline V gene. The CDR3 nucleotides read TGCGCCAGCAGCTCGGACAGCTACGAGCAGTACTTC. Translated: CASSSDSYEQYF.

This chain links TRBV6-6 with TRBJ2-1; 10 positions match TRBD2. Per the germline V gene, CDR1 is MNHNY and CDR2 is SVGAGI (reference sequence). Trimming at V came to 6 bases and at J to 5 bases, leaving 4 bases not matched to a gene. This CDR3 has 14 residues. The CDR3 here is CASSRLAGDNEQFF. CDR3 bases: TGTGCCAGCAGCCGACTAGCGGGTGACAATGAGCAGTTCTTC.

The table lists this clone with a few counts. The V and J genes are TRBV7-9 and TRBJ2-7, with 10 positions matching TRBD2. J lost 4 bases, V lost 4 bases, and 7 bases had no gene match. The CDR3 covers 15 residues. CDR1 and CDR2 (germline): SEHNR, FQNEAQ (reference sequence). In DNA, the CDR3 is TGTGCCAGCAGCTCTAGCGGGAGTTTCCCTTACGAGCAGTACTTC. Its translation: CASSSSGSFPYEQYF.

This clone was counted a single time. The rearrangement joins TRBV30 to TRBJ2-5; possibly TRBD2 for D (6 bases). The CDR3 is 14 residues long. Germline V CDR1 and CDR2: GTSNPN, SVGIG (reference sequence). The germline V and J ends were trimmed by 5 bases and 2 bases, with 15 bases remaining between them. The CDR3 DNA is TGTGCCTGGGATACAGGAGGAGGGCAAGAGACCCAGTACTTC. Translated: CAWDTGGGQETQYF. Combining the CDR3 with reference TRBV30 and TRBJ2-5 gives the whole variable domain SQTIHQWPATLVQPVGSPLSLECTVEGTSNPNLYWYRQAAGRGLQLLFYSVGIGQISSEVPQNLSASRPQDRQFILSSKKLLLSDSGFYLCAWDTGGGQETQYFGPGTRLLVL.

The V call is TRBV4-2, the J call TRBJ2-3; weak D call: TRBD1 (5 bases). Germline V CDR1 and CDR2: LGHNA, YNFKEQ. This CDR3 is 16 amino acids long. V was shortened by 5 bases and J by 3 bases, with 18 bases between the two germline ends. In DNA, the CDR3 is TGTGCCAGCAGCTTAGGGGCGGACGTCGGGACAGATACGCAGTATTTT. Encoded protein: CASSLGADVGTDTQYF.

The chain links TRBV3-1 (or the pseudogene TRBV3-2) to TRBJ1-2, with D perhaps matching TRBD1 (6 bases). Trimming removed 4 bases from V and 5 bases from J, with 20 bases in between. There are 16 residues in the CDR3. CDR1 is LGHDT, CDR2 YNNKEL, per germline (reference sequence). CDR3 sequence (DNA): TGTGCCAGCAGCCCCCGTACCCCCGGACAGAGATATGGCTACACCTTC. Its translation: CASSPRTPGQRYGYTF.

This clone was seen only once. The chain joins TRBV11-2 to TRBJ2-7; a weak D match, TRBD2 (5 bases). V lost 5 bases, J lost 7 bases, and 12 bases lay in between. This CDR3 spans 12 amino acids. Germline V gene data show CDR1 as SGHAT and CDR2 as FQNNGV. The DNA of the CDR3 is TGTGCCAGCAGCCGACTCTCGGGGGAGCAGTACTTC. This gives the protein CASSRLSGEQYF. The entire variable domain, with the rest obtained from reference TRBV11-2 and TRBJ2-7, is as follows: EAGVAQSPRYKIIEKRQSVAFWCNPISGHATLYWYQQILGQGPKLLIQFQNNGVVDDSQLPKDRFSAERLKGVDSTLKIQPAKLEDSAVYLCASSRLSGEQYFGPGTRLTVT.